The clone carrying this T cell receptor (beta chain) showed up many times. Noted time point: sample taken at primary tumor resection. Unsorted samples of tumor, nontumor lung or frozen PBMC had their whole RNA sequenced. The data originate from a study of spatial heterogeneity in lung cancer. For the study at large: Consistent detection of more beta-chain than alpha-chain sequences was observed. Within raw reads, each unique TCR and UMI combination appeared on average more than ten times.

Every TCR cDNA molecule bore its own unique molecular identifier. One entry per CDR3 protein results from TCRdb running MiXCR on the 5' RACE reads. The sample has about 6,100 distinct CDR3 sequences; under 15% are singletons. CDR1 and CDR2 (germline): DFQATT, SNEGSKA (reference sequence). Trimming left V 3 bases short and J 0 bases short, with 10 bases between. This CDR3 comprises 14 residues. The material sequenced was normal lung tissue next to the tumor, taken at surgery. The origin of this receptor is a male donor with early-stage non-small cell lung cancer. The chain couples TRBV20-1 to TRBJ2-3; D is tentatively TRBD1 or TRBD2 (5 bases each). CDR3 in DNA: TGCAGTGCTAGTCCGGGACCTAGCACAGATACGCAGTATTTT. Protein product: CSASPGPSTDTQYF.